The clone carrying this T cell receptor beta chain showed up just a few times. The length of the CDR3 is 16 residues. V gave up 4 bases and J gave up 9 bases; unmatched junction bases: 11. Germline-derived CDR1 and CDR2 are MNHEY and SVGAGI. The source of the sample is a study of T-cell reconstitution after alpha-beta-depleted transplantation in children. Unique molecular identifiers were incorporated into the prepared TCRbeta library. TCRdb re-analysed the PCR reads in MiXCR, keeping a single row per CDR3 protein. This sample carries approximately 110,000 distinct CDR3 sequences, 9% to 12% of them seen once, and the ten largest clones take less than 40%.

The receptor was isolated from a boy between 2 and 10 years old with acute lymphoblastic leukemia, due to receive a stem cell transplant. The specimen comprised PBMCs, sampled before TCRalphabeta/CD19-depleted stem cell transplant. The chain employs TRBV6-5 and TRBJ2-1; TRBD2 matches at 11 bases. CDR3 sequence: CASSLKRLAGHGEQFF. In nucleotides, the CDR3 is TGTGCCAGCAGTTTAAAAAGACTAGCGGGACACGGTGAGCAGTTCTTC.